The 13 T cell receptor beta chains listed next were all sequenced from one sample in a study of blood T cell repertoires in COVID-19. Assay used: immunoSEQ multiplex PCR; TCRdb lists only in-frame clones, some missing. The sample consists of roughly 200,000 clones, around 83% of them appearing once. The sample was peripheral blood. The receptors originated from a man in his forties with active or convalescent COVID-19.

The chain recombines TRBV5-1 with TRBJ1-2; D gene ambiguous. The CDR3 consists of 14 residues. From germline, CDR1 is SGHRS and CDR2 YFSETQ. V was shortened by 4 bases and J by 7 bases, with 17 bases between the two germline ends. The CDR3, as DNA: TGCGCCAGCAGCATTGGATCCGGGGAGGGTGGCTACACCTTC. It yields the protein CASSIGSGEGGYTF. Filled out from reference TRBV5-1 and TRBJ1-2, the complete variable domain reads KAGVTQTPRYLIKTRGQQVTLSCSPISGHRSVSWYQQTPGQGLQFLFEYFSETQRNKGNFPGRFSGRQFSNSRSEMNVSTLELGDSALYLCASSIGSGEGGYTFGSGTRLTVV.

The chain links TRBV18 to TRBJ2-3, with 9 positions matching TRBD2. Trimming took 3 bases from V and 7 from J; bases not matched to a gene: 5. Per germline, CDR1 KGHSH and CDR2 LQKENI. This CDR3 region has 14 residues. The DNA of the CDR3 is TGTGCCAGCTCACCCGGGACTAGCTCCTATACGCAGTATTTT. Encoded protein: CASSPGTSSYTQYF.

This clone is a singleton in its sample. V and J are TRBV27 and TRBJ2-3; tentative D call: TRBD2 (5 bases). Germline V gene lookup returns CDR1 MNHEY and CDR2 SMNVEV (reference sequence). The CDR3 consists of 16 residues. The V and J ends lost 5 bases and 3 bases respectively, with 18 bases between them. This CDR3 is CASSPQSWERTDTQYF. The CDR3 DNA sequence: TGTGCCAGCAGTCCCCAAAGTTGGGAGCGGACAGATACGCAGTATTTT.

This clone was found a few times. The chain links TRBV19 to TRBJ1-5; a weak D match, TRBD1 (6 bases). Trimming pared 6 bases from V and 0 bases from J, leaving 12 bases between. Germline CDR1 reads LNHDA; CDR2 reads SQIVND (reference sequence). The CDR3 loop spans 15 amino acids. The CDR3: CASSRGQPSNQPQHF. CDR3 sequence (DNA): TGTGCCAGTAGCAGGGGACAACCTAGCAATCAGCCCCAGCATTTT.

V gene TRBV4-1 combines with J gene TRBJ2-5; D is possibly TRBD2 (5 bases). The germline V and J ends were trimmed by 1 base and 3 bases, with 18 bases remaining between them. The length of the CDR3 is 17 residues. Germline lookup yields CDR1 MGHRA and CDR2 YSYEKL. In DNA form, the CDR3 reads TGCGCCAGCAGCCAAGTCCTGACTACTCGAATAGAAGAGACCCAGTACTTC. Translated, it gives CASSQVLTTRIEETQYF.

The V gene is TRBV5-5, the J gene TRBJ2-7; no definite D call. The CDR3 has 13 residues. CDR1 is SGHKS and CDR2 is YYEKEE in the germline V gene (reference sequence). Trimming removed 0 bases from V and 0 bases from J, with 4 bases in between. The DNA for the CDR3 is TGTGCCAGCAGCTTGGACGGCTCCTACGAGCAGTACTTC. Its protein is CASSLDGSYEQYF.

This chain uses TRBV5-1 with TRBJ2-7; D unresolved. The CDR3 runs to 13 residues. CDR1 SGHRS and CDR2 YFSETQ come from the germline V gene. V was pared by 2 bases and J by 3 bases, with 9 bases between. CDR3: CASSFDSYYEQYF. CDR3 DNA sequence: TGCGCCAGCAGCTTTGATAGTTACTACGAGCAGTACTTC.

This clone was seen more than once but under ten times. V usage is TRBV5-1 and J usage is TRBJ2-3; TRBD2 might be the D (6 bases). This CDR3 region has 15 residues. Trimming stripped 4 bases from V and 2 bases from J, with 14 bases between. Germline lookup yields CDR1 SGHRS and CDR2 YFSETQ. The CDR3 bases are TGCGCCAGCAGCCCGCGGGACGGAATCACAGATACGCAGTATTTT. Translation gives CASSPRDGITDTQYF.

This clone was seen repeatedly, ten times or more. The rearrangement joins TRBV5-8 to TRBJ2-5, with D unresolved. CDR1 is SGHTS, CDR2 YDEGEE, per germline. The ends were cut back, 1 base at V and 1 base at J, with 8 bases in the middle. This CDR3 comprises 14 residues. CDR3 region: CASSLRHSQETQYF. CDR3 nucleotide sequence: TGTGCCAGCAGCTTGAGACACTCCCAAGAGACCCAGTACTTC. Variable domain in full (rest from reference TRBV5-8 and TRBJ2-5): EAGVTQSPTHLIKTRGQQATLRCSPISGHTSVYWYQQALGLGLQFLLWYDEGEERNRGNFPPRFSGRQFPNYSSELNVNALELEDSALYLCASSLRHSQETQYFGPGTRLLVL.

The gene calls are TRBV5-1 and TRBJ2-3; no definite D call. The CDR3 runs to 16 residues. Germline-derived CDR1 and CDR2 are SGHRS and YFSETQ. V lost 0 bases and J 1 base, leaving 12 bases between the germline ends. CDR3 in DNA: TGCGCCAGCAGCTTGGCCGCAGCCCAGGGCACAGATACGCAGTATTTT. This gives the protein CASSLAAAQGTDTQYF.

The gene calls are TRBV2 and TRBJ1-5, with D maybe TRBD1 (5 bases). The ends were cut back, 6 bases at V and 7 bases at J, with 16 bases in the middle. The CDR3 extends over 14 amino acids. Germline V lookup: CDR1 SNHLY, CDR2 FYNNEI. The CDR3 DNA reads TGTGCCAGCAGAGGGAGAATTGGGGGGCAGCCCCAGCATTTT. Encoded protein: CASRGRIGGQPQHF.

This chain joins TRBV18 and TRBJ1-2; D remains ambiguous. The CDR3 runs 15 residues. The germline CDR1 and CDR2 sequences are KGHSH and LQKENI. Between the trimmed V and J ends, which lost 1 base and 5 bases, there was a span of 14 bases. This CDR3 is CASSPRSGWQYGYTF. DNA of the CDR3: TGTGCCAGCTCACCACGGTCAGGTTGGCAGTATGGCTACACCTTC.

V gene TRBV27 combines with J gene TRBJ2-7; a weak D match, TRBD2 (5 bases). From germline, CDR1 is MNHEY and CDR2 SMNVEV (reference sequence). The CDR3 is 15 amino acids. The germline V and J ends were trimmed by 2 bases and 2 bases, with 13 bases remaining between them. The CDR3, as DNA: TGTGCCAGCAGTTTAAGGTCCGTCGGGGCCTACGAGCAGTACTTC. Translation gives CASSLRSVGAYEQYF.